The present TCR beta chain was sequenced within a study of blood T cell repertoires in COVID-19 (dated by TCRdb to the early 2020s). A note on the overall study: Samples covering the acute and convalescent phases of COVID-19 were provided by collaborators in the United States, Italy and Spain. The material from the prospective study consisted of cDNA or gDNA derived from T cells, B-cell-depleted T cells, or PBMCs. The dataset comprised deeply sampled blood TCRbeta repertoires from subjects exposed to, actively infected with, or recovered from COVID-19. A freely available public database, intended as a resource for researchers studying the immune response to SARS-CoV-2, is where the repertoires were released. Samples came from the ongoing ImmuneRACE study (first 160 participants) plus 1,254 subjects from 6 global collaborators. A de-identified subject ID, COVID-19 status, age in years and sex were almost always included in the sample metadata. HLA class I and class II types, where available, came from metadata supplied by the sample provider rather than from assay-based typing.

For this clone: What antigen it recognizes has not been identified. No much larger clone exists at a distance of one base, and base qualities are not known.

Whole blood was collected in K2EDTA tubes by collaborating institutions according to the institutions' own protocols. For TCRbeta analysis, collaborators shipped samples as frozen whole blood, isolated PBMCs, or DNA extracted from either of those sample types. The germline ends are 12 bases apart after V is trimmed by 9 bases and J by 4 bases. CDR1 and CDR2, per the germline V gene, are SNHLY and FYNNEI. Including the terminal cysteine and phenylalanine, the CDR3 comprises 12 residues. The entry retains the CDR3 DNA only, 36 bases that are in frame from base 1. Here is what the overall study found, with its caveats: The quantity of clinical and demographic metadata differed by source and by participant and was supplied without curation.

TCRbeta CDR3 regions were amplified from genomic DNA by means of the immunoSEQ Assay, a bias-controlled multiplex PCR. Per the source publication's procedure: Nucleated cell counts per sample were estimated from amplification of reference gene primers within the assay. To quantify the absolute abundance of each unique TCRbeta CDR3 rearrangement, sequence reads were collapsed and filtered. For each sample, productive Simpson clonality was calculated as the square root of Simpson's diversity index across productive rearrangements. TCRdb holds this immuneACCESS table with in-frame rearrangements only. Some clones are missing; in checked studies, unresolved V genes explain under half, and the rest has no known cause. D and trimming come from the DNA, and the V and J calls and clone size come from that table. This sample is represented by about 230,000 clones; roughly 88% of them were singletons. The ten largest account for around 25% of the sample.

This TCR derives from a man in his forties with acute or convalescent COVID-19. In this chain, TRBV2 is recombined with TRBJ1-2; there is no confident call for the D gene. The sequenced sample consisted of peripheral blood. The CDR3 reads CASQVELYGYTF. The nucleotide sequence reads TGTGCCAGTCAAGTAGAACTCTATGGCTACACCTTC.